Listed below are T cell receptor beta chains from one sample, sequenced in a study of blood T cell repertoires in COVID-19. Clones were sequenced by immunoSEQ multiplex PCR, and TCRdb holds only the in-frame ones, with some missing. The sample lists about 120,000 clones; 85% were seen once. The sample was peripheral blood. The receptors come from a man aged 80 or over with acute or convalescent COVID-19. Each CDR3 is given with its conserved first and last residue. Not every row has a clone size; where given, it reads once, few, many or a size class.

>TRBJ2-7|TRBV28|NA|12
CASSQGPLFQYF
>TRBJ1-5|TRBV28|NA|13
CASSSDRNQPQHF
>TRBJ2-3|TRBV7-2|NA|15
CASSLDQGGTDTQYF
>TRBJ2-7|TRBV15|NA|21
CATSREGSGTPGVRSSYEQYF
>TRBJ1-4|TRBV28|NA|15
CASSPPGGRGEKLFF
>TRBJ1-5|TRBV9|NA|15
CASSVQAGGNQPQHF
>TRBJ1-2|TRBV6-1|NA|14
CASRRGQTNYGYTF
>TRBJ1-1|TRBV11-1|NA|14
CASSLGYKNTEAFF
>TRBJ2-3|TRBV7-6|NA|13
CATTRGSTDTQYF
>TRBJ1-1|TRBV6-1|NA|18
CASSDPVGGLGGGTEAFF
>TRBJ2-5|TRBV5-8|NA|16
CASSPSRGVLQETQYF
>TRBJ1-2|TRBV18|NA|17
CASSRGTQEKAGDGYTF
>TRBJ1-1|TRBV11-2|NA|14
CASSPYTANTEAFF
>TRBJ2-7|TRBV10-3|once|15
CAISEGDRVGYEQYF
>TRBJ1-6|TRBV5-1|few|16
CASRSQGSSYNSPLHF
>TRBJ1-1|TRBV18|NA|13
CASSGQAPPEAFF
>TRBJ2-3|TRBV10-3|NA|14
CAISESVQGDTQYF
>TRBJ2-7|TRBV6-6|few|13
CASSYSQGNEQYF
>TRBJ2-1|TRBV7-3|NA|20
CASSPSAKLTSGRAYNEQFF
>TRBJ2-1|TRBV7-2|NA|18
CASSLASSGWGSYNEQFF